These 26 T cell receptor beta chains were all obtained from the same sample, sequenced in a study of cytomegalovirus exposure and HLA in healthy donors. The primer mix had 60 Vbeta and 13 Jbeta primers. Clones were read by immunoSEQ multiplex PCR, and TCRdb kept only the in-frame ones, dropping some. The sample records more than 150,000 clones, around 74% being singletons. Sequenced: PBMCs. The receptors derive from a girl aged 5-17 years in good health and CMV-seropositive.

V gene TRBV18 combines with J gene TRBJ1-3, with TRBD1 as a possible D gene (6 bases). Germline loops: CDR1 KGHSH, CDR2 LQKENI. This CDR3 region has 15 residues. Deletions cut 2 bases from V and 2 bases from J, with 10 bases between. CDR3 sequence (DNA): TGTGCCAGCTCACCAGGGGGCGATACTGGAAACACCATATATTTT. Its translation is CASSPGGDTGNTIYF.

The chain recombines TRBV28 with TRBJ2-5; D perhaps matches TRBD1 (5 bases). Germline V CDR1 and CDR2: MDHEN, SYDVKM. The V end was cut by 5 bases, the J end by 1 base, with 11 bases between. The CDR3 extends over 14 amino acids. The CDR3 here is CASSQQDIQETQYF. The CDR3 DNA follows: TGTGCCAGCAGTCAGCAGGACATCCAAGAGACCCAGTACTTC.

V gene TRBV4-3 combines with J gene TRBJ1-2; 12 nucleotides align to TRBD1. Germline assignment: CDR1 LGHNA and CDR2 YSLEER. V was pared by 2 bases and J by 0 bases, with 10 bases of the junction left unmatched. The CDR3 sequence is 19 residues long. The CDR3 DNA is TGCGCCAGCAGCCAACTATCCGGGACAGGGGGCCCTGCTAACTATGGCTACACCTTC. This encodes CASSQLSGTGGPANYGYTF.

CDR3 residues: CASRNGQGKAETQYF. The CDR3 DNA is TGTGCCAGCAGAAACGGACAGGGGAAAGCGGAGACCCAGTACTTC. This sequence joins TRBV11-2 and TRBJ2-5; 9 nucleotides line up with TRBD1. Trimming removed 6 bases from V and 5 bases from J; junction bases left unmatched: 10. CDR1 is SGHAT and CDR2 is FQNNGV in the germline V gene. There are 15 residues in the CDR3.

The V gene is TRBV6-6, the J gene TRBJ2-7, with D maybe TRBD1 (6 bases). Germline loops: CDR1 MNHNY, CDR2 SVGAGI (reference sequence). The CDR3 loop spans 11 amino acids. The V and J ends lost 7 bases and 3 bases respectively, with 7 bases between them. In nucleotides, the CDR3 is TGTGCCAGCAACAGGGACTACGAGCAGTACTTC. As protein: CASNRDYEQYF.

The rearrangement links TRBV7-2 to TRBJ2-1, with D maybe TRBD1 (6 bases). Trimming took 0 bases from V and 5 from J, leaving 14 bases between them. The CDR3 sequence is 16 residues long. Germline V gene lookup returns CDR1 SGHTA and CDR2 FQGNSA. CDR3 sequence (DNA): TGTGCCAGCAGCTTAGCGGAGACAGGCCTAGACAATGAGCAGTTCTTC. Protein sequence: CASSLAETGLDNEQFF.

This rearrangement joins TRBV29-1 to TRBJ2-2; tentative D call: TRBD2 (5 bases). Germline values: CDR1 SQVTM, CDR2 ANQGSEA. This CDR3 spans 15 amino acids. The ends were cut back, 4 bases at V and 0 bases at J, with 12 bases in the middle. The CDR3 coding sequence is TGCAGCGTTGGGAGCGGCCCCTCGAACACCGGGGAGCTGTTTTTT. Translating it yields CSVGSGPSNTGELFF.

V usage is TRBV13 and J usage is TRBJ1-1, with TRBD1 identical over 7 bases. J lost 10 bases, V lost 0 bases, and 5 bases had no gene match. CDR1 PRHDT and CDR2 FYEKMQ come from the germline V gene (reference sequence). CDR3 length: 13 amino acids. The DNA of the CDR3 is TGTGCCAGCAGCTTAGGCCCAACAGGGGCAGCTTTCTTT. It yields the protein CASSLGPTGAAFF.

The chain uses TRBV30 and TRBJ1-1, with unresolved D. Germline V gene data show CDR1 as GTSNPN and CDR2 as SVGIG (reference sequence). Trimming shortened V by 0 bases and J by 4 bases, and 9 bases separated the two germline ends. This CDR3 has 13 residues. CDR3 region: CAWSVPRTTEAFF. In nucleotides, the CDR3 is TGTGCCTGGAGTGTTCCGAGAACCACTGAAGCTTTCTTT.

The rearrangement joins TRBV9 to TRBJ2-1; 7 bases are a match to TRBD1. J lost 5 bases, V lost 4 bases, and 3 bases had no gene match. CDR3 length equals 13 residues. Looked up from germline, CDR1 is SGDLS and CDR2 is YYNGEE. The CDR3: CASSIGQDNEQFF. The CDR3 DNA reads as TGTGCCAGCAGCATTGGACAGGACAATGAGCAGTTCTTC.

This sequence joins TRBV14 and TRBJ2-7, with 8 bases matching TRBD1. Per germline, CDR1 SGHDN and CDR2 FVKESK. V lost 5 bases to trimming and J lost 1 base; unmatched junction nucleotides: 7. CDR3 length: 15 residues. This CDR3 is CASSAYRGFSYEQYF. The CDR3 nucleotides are TGTGCCAGCAGCGCATACAGGGGGTTTTCCTACGAGCAGTACTTC.

The rearrangement joins TRBV7-9 to TRBJ1-1; TRBD1 agrees at 7 bases. The CDR3 runs 12 residues. CDR1 is SEHNR, CDR2 FQNEAQ, per germline (reference sequence). Trimming removed 3 bases from V and 6 bases from J; junction bases left unmatched: 1. The CDR3 region is CASSFQGAEAFF. The DNA of the CDR3 is TGTGCCAGCAGCTTTCAGGGGGCTGAAGCTTTCTTT. Full variable domain (missing parts from reference TRBV7-9 and TRBJ1-1): DTGVSQNPRHKITKRGQNVTFRCDPISEHNRLYWYRQTLGQGPEFLTYFQNEAQLEKSRLLSDRFSAERPKGSFSTLEIQRTEQGDSAMYLCASSFQGAEAFFGQGTRLTVV.

V usage is TRBV6-4 and J usage is TRBJ2-2; D unresolved. Trimming shortened V by 7 bases and J by 1 base, and 10 bases separated the two germline ends. The CDR3 sequence is 14 residues long. The germline V gene has CDR1 MRHNA and CDR2 SNTAGT. As DNA, the CDR3 is TGTGCCAGCATGGCAGAGGAGAACACCGGGGAGCTGTTTTTT. This gives the protein CASMAEENTGELFF.

The rearrangement links TRBV6-5 to TRBJ2-3, with D hard to call. The CDR3 is 14 residues long. Germline V gene data show CDR1 as MNHEY and CDR2 as SVGAGI. Trimming stripped 5 bases from V and 0 bases from J, with 9 bases between. The CDR3 DNA reads as TGTGCCAGCAGTCAGACATCTAGCACAGATACGCAGTATTTT. Translating it yields CASSQTSSTDTQYF.

V gene TRBV7-9 combines with J gene TRBJ1-5; 11 positions match TRBD1. Germline V gene data show CDR1 as SEHNR and CDR2 as FQNEAQ (reference sequence). V lost 1 base, J lost 6 bases, and 5 bases stayed unmatched. The CDR3 has 16 amino acids. The CDR3 reads CASSLGTGGAGQPQHF. Here the CDR3 DNA reads TGTGCCAGCAGCTTAGGGACAGGGGGCGCCGGTCAGCCCCAGCATTTT.

This chain links TRBV6-5 with TRBJ1-4; D might be TRBD1 (5 bases). This CDR3 has 14 residues. In germline, CDR1 is MNHEY, CDR2 SVGAGI. Trimming pared 0 bases from V and 8 bases from J, leaving 10 bases between. CDR3 in amino acids: CASSYSGGREKLFF. The DNA of the CDR3 is TGTGCCAGCAGTTACTCCGGGGGAAGGGAAAAACTGTTTTTT.

The chain employs TRBV11-2 and TRBJ2-7; perhaps TRBD1 as D (6 bases). V gave up 5 bases and J gave up 2 bases, with 13 bases separating them. The length of the CDR3 is 14 residues. Germline V gene lookup returns CDR1 SGHAT and CDR2 FQNNGV. CDR3 bases: TGTGCCAGCAGCCGCGTGACAGGTACCTACGAGCAGTACTTC. Translation gives CASSRVTGTYEQYF.

The chain couples TRBV27 to TRBJ2-5, with D possibly TRBD1 on 7 matching bases. This CDR3 has 13 amino acids. In germline, CDR1 is MNHEY, CDR2 SMNVEV (reference sequence). V was shortened by 6 bases and J by 5 bases, with 13 bases between the two germline ends. The CDR3 protein is CASSQGGPETQYF. The DNA of the CDR3 is TGTGCCAGCAGCCAGGGGGGCCCGGAGACCCAGTACTTC.

The V gene is TRBV15, the J gene TRBJ2-1; perhaps TRBD2 as D (6 bases). The CDR3 runs to 16 residues. Germline V gene sequence: CDR1 LNHNV, CDR2 YYDKDF (reference sequence). V was cut by 1 base and J by 0 bases, with 10 bases left in between. The CDR3 coding sequence is TGTGCCACCAGCAGAGGACTAGGTCGCTCCTACAATGAGCAGTTCTTC. It codes for CATSRGLGRSYNEQFF.

The sample holds one count of this clone. The junction differs from germline at one of its ends, possibly a read error. The chain is built from TRBV29-1 and TRBJ1-1, with 7 nucleotides matching TRBD1. This CDR3 has 12 residues. Per germline, CDR1 SQVTM and CDR2 ANQGSEA. CDR3 sequence: CSVEGTDTEAFF. In DNA, the CDR3 is TGCAGCGTGGAAGGGACAGACACTGAAGCTTTCTTT.

Only one count was recorded for this clone. This chain connects TRBV30 to TRBJ2-7; 8 bases are a match to TRBD1. V was clipped by 4 bases and J by 3 bases; unmatched bases: 5. The CDR3 totals 13 residues. Germline V CDR1 and CDR2: GTSNPN, SVGIG (reference sequence). CDR3 region: CAWKGTGVYEQYF. CDR3 DNA sequence: TGTGCCTGGAAGGGGACAGGCGTCTACGAGCAGTACTTC.

This chain joins TRBV11-2 and TRBJ2-5; D is possibly TRBD1 (5 bases). Germline loops: CDR1 SGHAT, CDR2 FQNNGV. CDR3 length equals 15 residues. Trimming removed 1 base at V and 4 bases at J, with 13 bases between. This chain's CDR3 is CASSLGQFAPETQYF. In nucleotides, the CDR3 is TGTGCCAGCAGCTTAGGACAGTTCGCCCCAGAGACCCAGTACTTC. Full variable domain (missing parts from reference TRBV11-2 and TRBJ2-5): EAGVAQSPRYKIIEKRQSVAFWCNPISGHATLYWYQQILGQGPKLLIQFQNNGVVDDSQLPKDRFSAERLKGVDSTLKIQPAKLEDSAVYLCASSLGQFAPETQYFGPGTRLLVL.

J is TRBJ1-5 and V is TRBV6-5; D gene unclear. Germline CDR1 MNHEY, CDR2 SVGAGI. CDR3 size: 14 residues. V lost 3 bases, J lost 5 bases, and 11 bases lay in between. In DNA, the CDR3 is TGTGCCAGCAGTTATATTGCCGGGGATCAGCCCCAGCATTTT. This codes for CASSYIAGDQPQHF.

The rearrangement uses TRBV12-5 and TRBJ1-3; 8 bases are a match to TRBD1. CDR3 length: 15 residues. The germline V gene has CDR1 LGHNT and CDR2 FRNRAP. With V trimmed by 4 bases and J by 1 base, 3 bases remained unmatched. This CDR3 is CASGSDRGSGNTIYF. DNA for the CDR3: TGTGCTAGTGGTTCTGACAGGGGATCTGGAAACACCATATATTTT. Filled out from reference TRBV12-5 and TRBJ1-3, the complete variable domain reads DARVTQTPRHKVTEMGQEVTMRCQPILGHNTVFWYRQTMMQGLELLAYFRNRAPLDDSGMPKDRFSAEMPDATLATLKIQPSEPRDSAVYFCASGSDRGSGNTIYFGEGSWLTVV.

This clone was seen only a few times. V gene TRBV10-3 combines with J gene TRBJ1-1; possibly TRBD1 for D (6 bases). Trimming removed 3 bases from V and 5 bases from J, with 16 bases in between. The CDR3 runs 15 residues. Germline V gene data show CDR1 as ENHRY and CDR2 as SYGVKD. CDR3 in DNA: TGTGCCATCAGTGATGGGGGGGGGCGCACGACTGAAGCTTTCTTT. As protein: CAISDGGGRTTEAFF.

The V gene is TRBV10-2, the J gene TRBJ1-1, with no clear D. The V gene's germline CDR1 is WSHSY and CDR2 SAAADI. The ends were cut back, 6 bases at V and 4 bases at J, with 12 bases in the middle. The CDR3 covers 13 residues. The CDR3 sequence is CASRATGSTEAFF. In DNA form, the CDR3 reads TGCGCCAGCAGGGCCACGGGGAGCACTGAAGCTTTCTTT.